This TCR beta chain was sequenced for a study of CD8+CD57+ T cells in acquired aplastic anemia (dated by TCRdb to 2016 to 2019). About the study as a whole: DNA extracted from sorted CD4+ and CD8+ cells had a mean of roughly 3.3 ug, with a range of roughly 0.18 to 27.4 ug. CD8+CD57+ expansion was defined as frequency above the mean frequency observed in healthy subjects. Study-wide findings and limitations: No significant difference in CD8+ Simpson's diversity was found between patients and healthy controls (P=0.060). Around 27 CD8+ CDR3 sequences were found to be shared between patients and controls, but these sequences appeared to be highly expressed in patients and within the immunodominant clones of the patients.

Expansion of CD8+CD57+ cells had been shown by flow cytometry in the patients chosen for sequencing. Every patient had a diagnosis of severe acquired aplastic anemia based on International Study of Aplastic Anemia and Agranulocytosis and Camitta criteria. No therapy had been received by the patients at the time of blood sampling. In this study, sorted CD4+ and CD8+ T cells from the blood of healthy subjects and of severe aplastic anemia patients had their TCR repertoires deep-sequenced. Patients were enrolled under clinicaltrials.gov protocols 00001620, 01623167, 00001397, 00071045, 00081523 and 00961064 in the USA. Ficoll-Paque density gradient centrifugation was used to isolate peripheral blood mononuclear cells. Before DNA extraction, CD4+ and CD8+ T cells were sorted by FACS or by magnetic beads. Profiling of TCR beta VDJ combinations and CDR3 sequences used genomic DNA as the template. TCR repertoire sequencing was run on an Illumina HiSeq 2000. On the authors' methods: TRBV/TRBJ rearrangement plots, CDR3 size and DJ length profiles, and Simpson's diversity index were used to assess repertoires. The most abundant DNA sequence in the deep sequencing data was taken as the immunodominant clone. CDR3 amino acid sequences were screened for sharing across subjects and compared with published repertoires and the VDJdb database. Starting from the raw public reads, TCRdb applied fastp trimming at Q25, assembled clones with MiXCR and retained in-frame beta chains. CDR3 protein sequences are deduplicated, and each keeps its most common genes and DNA. These V and J calls originate from TCRdb's pipeline instead of the authors' own analysis. For this sample the table gives about 40,000 distinct CDR3 sequences, of which 60% to 80% were detected only once. The ten largest clones add up to roughly 60% of the sample.

Comments on this clonotype: It has no known antigen specificity. One base away there is no much larger clone; base qualities are not given.

The germline V gene encodes CDR1 SEHNR and CDR2 FQNEAQ (reference sequence). From its cysteine to its phenylalanine, the CDR3 spans 13 amino acids. CDR3 DNA only is kept here, 39 bases in frame from base 1. Compared with germline, V lacks 6 bases and J lacks 4 bases; bases without a gene match: 4. The sequenced material came from sorted CD4+, CD8+, or CD8+CD57+ T cells (not recorded which) from PBMCs. This receptor was taken from a human donor with aplastic anemia. This chain joins TRBV7-9 to TRBJ2-7, and 9 junctional nucleotides match TRBD1. The sequenced DNA: TGTGCCAGCAGGGGACAGGGAGCTTACGAGCAGTACTTC. Translated, this gives CASRGQGAYEQYF. The variable domain in full, with residues beyond the CDR3 obtained from the reference TRBV7-9 and TRBJ2-7 genes, is DTGVSQNPRHKITKRGQNVTFRCDPISEHNRLYWYRQTLGQGPEFLTYFQNEAQLEKSRLLSDRFSAERPKGSFSTLEIQRTEQGDSAMYLCASRGQGAYEQYFGPGTRLTVT.